This T cell receptor (beta chain) was retrieved from a study of blood T cells in healthy people across ages. Per the germline V gene, CDR1 is SQVTM and CDR2 is ANQGSEA. The CDR3 is made up of 13 amino acids. Trimming cost V 4 bases and J 0 bases, with 8 bases left between them. A second PCR, run for about 6 to 11 cycles, used a sample-barcoded 5' primer plus a J-beta primer mix. One entry per CDR3 protein results from TCRdb running MiXCR on the 5' RACE reads. The table includes over 550,000 distinct CDR3 sequences, about 30% detected once. Points on this clonotype: The antigen is undetermined.

Study-wide results and caveats: TCR beta diversity correlated strongly with naive T cell percentage.

The chain links TRBV29-1 to TRBJ2-3; D tentatively reads TRBD1 or TRBD2 (5 bases each). This TCR came from a woman aged 80 or over in good health. What was sequenced was blood. Here the CDR3 DNA reads TGCAGCGTTGCCAGGGAGAGCACAGATACGCAGTATTTT. Its translation is CSVARESTDTQYF.